The T cell receptor beta chain described here comes from a study of identical twins. After removal of 3 bases from V and 0 bases from J, the junction contained 7 bases not matched to a gene. The CDR3 spans 18 residues. Germline V gene lookup returns CDR1 LGHNA and CDR2 YSLEER. General observations from the study: Modelling approaches yielded underestimates of out-of-frame TCR alpha sharing between monozygotic twins.

This clonotype was detected ten times or more. Its antigen is currently unknown. One entry per CDR3 protein, called by TCRdb with MiXCR from the 5' RACE reads. The table has a few hundred thousand distinct CDR3 sequences, roughly 9.5% seen once; the top ten hold roughly 3%. These data were also reused for a study on yellow fever vaccine responses in identical twins. That report notes: As reported, the vaccine T cell response of twins seemed partly convergent and partly personalized.

The genes are TRBV4-3 and TRBJ2-4; 11 nucleotides line up with TRBD1. This TCR was sampled from a woman under 30 in good health. The specimen sequenced was PBMCs. CDR3 DNA sequence: TGCGCCAGCAGCCACGGGACAGGGGGAGAGGTAGCCAAAAACATTCAGTACTTC. Protein: CASSHGTGGEVAKNIQYF.